This T cell receptor beta chain is from a study of T-cell reconstitution after alpha-beta-depleted transplantation in children. About this clonotype: What it binds is not known.

TCRbeta library preparation incorporated unique molecular identifiers. TCRdb reprocessed the PCR reads via MiXCR and lists one record per CDR3 protein. The top ten clones hold 12% to 15% of a sample with 550,000 to 600,000 distinct CDR3 sequences, more than 20% of them seen once. Between the trimmed V and J ends, which lost 6 bases and 2 bases, there was a span of 14 bases. CDR1 is MNHEY, CDR2 SMNVEV, per germline (reference sequence). This CDR3 comprises 15 residues. Overall study findings and caveats: Recipient T cells and thymic progenitors that survived were the source of the high TCRbeta diversity seen at day 60 in some patients. The main origin of T-cell counts and diversity one year after transplant was newly produced T cells.

This receptor was taken from a boy under two years old who had a stem cell transplant for acute myeloid leukemia, so the T cells may come from the graft donor. This specimen consisted of PBMCs, mostly from graft donor cells, obtained 360 days after TCRalphabeta/CD19-depleted stem cell transplant. V is TRBV27 and J is TRBJ2-4; D may be TRBD2 (6 bases). CDR3 sequence reads: CASRALEGTKNIQYF. As DNA, the CDR3 is TGTGCCAGCAGGGCCCTGGAGGGGACCAAAAACATTCAGTACTTC.